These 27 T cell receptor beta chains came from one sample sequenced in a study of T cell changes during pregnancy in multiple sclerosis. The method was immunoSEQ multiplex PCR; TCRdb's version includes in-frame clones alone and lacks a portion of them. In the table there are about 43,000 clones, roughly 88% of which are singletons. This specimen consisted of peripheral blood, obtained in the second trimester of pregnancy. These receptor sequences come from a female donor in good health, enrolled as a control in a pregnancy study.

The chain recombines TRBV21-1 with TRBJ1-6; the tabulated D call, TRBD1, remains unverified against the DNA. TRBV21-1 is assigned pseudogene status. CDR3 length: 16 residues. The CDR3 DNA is TGTGCCAGCAGCAAAGGAGGGGGACAGGGTTGGTCACCCCTCCACTTT. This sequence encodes CASSKGGGQGWSPLHF.

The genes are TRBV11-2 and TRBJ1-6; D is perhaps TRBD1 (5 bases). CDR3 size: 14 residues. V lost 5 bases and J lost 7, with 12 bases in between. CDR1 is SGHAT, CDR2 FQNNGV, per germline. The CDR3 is CASSPGGGNSPLHF. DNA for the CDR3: TGTGCCAGCAGCCCCGGGGGTGGAAATTCACCCCTCCACTTT.

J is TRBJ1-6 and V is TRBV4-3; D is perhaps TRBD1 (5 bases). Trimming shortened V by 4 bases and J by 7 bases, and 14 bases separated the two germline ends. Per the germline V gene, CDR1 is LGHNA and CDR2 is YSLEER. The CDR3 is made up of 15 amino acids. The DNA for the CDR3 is TGCGCCAGCAGCCCCACTTGGGACTTCAATTCACCCCTCCACTTT. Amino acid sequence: CASSPTWDFNSPLHF.

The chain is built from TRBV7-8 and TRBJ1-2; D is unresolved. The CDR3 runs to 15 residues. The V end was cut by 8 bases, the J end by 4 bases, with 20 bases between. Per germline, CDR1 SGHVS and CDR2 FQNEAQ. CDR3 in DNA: TGTGCCAGCGGAGAGTCCGGGGTCCTCCGCTATGGCTACACCTTC. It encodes CASGESGVLRYGYTF.

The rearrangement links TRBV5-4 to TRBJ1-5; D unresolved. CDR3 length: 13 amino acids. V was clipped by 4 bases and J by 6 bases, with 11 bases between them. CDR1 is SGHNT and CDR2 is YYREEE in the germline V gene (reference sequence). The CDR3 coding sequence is TGTGCCAGCAGCCCCGCCGAGGGTCAGCCCCAGCATTTT. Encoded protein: CASSPAEGQPQHF.

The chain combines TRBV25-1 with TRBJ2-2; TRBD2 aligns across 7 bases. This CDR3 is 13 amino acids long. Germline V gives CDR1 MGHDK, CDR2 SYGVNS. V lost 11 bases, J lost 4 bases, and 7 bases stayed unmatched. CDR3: CACGPSGTGELFF. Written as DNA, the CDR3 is TGTGCCTGCGGGCCTAGCGGCACCGGGGAGCTGTTTTTT. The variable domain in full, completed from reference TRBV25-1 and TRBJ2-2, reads EADIYQTPRYLVIGTGKKITLECSQTMGHDKMYWYQQDPGMELHLIHYSYGVNSTEKGDLSSESTVSRIRTEHFPLTLESARPSHTSQYLCACGPSGTGELFFGEGSRLTVL.

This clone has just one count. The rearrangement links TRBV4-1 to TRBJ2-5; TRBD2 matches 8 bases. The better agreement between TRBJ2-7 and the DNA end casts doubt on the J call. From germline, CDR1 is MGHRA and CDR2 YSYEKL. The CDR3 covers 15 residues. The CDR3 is CASSPAGGRTYEQYF. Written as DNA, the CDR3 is TGCGCCAGCAGCCCCGCGGGGGGCCGGACCTACGAGCAGTACTTC.

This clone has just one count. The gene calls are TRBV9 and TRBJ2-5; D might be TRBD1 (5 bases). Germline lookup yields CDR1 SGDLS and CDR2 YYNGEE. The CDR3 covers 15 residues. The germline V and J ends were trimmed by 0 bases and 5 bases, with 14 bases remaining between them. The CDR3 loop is CASSVATRARETQYF. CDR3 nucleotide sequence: TGTGCCAGCAGCGTAGCTACCAGGGCGCGGGAGACCCAGTACTTC.

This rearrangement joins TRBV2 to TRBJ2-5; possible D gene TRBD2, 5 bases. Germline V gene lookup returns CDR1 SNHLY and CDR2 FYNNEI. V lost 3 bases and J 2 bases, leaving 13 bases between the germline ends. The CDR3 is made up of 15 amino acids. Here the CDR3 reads CASSERKTGQETQYF. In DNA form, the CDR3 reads TGTGCCAGCAGTGAGCGGAAGACGGGACAAGAGACCCAGTACTTC.

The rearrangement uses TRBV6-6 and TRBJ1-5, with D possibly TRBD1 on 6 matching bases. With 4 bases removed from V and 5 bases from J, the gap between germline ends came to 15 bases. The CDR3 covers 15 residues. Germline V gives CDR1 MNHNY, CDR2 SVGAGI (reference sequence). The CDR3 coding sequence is TGTGCCAGCAGTTTCTCCGGACAGCCGGATCAGCCCCAGCATTTT. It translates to CASSFSGQPDQPQHF.

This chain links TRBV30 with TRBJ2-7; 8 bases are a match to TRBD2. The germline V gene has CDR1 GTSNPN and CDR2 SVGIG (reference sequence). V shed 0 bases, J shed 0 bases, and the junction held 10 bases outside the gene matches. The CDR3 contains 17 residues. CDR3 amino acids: CAWSVLLAGAYSYEQYF. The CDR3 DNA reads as TGTGCCTGGAGTGTACTCCTAGCGGGTGCATACTCCTACGAGCAGTACTTC.

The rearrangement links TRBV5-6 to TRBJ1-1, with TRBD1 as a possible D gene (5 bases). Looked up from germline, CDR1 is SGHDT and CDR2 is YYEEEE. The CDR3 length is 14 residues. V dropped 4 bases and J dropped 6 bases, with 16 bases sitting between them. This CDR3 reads CASSPPFGGAEAFF. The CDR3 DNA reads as TGTGCCAGCAGCCCCCCCTTCGGGGGGGCTGAAGCTTTCTTT.

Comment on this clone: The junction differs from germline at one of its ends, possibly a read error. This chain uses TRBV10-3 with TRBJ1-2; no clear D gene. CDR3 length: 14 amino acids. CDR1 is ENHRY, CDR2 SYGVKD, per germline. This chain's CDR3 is CAITEKSADYGYTF. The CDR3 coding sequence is TGTGCCATCACTGAGAAGTCCGCGGACTATGGCTACACCTTC.

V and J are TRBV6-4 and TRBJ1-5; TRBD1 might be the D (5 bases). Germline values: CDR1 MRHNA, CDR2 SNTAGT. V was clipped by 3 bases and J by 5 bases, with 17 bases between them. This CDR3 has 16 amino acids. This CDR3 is CASSDRHWGEDQPQHF. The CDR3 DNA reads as TGTGCCAGCAGTGATAGGCACTGGGGGGAAGATCAGCCCCAGCATTTT.

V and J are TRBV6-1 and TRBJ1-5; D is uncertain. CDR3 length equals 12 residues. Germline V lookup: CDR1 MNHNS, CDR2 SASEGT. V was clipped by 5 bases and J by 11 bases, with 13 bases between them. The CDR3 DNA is TGTGCCAGCAGTCCTCTAATCATGGCCCAGCATTTT. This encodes CASSPLIMAQHF.

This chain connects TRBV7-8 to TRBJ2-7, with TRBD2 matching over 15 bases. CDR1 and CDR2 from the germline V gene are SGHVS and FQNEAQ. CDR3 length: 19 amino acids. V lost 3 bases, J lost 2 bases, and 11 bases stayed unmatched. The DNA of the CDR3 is TGTGCCAGCAGCTTGGAGAGGGGACTAGCGGGGGGAGCAACCTACGAGCAGTACTTC. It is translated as CASSLERGLAGGATYEQYF.

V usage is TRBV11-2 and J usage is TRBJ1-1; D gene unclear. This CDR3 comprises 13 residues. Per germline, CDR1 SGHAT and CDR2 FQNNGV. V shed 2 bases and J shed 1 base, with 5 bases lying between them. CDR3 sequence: CASSLRQNTEAFF. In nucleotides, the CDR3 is TGTGCCAGCAGCTTACGACAGAACACTGAAGCTTTCTTT.

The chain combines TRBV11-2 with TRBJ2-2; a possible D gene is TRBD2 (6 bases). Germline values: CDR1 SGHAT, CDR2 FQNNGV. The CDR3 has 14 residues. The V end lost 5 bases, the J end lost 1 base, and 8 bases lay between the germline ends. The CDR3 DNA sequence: TGTGCCAGCAGCCCCGGGAGGAACACCGGGGAGCTGTTTTTT. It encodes CASSPGRNTGELFF. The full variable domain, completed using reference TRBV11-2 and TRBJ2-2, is EAGVAQSPRYKIIEKRQSVAFWCNPISGHATLYWYQQILGQGPKLLIQFQNNGVVDDSQLPKDRFSAERLKGVDSTLKIQPAKLEDSAVYLCASSPGRNTGELFFGEGSRLTVL.

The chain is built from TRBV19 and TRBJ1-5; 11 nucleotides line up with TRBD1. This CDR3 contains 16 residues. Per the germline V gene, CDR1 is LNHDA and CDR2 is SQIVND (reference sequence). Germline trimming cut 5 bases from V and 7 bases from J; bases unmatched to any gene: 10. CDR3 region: CASSPPGTGGWQPQHF. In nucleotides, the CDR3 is TGTGCCAGTAGTCCACCCGGGACAGGGGGATGGCAGCCCCAGCATTTT.

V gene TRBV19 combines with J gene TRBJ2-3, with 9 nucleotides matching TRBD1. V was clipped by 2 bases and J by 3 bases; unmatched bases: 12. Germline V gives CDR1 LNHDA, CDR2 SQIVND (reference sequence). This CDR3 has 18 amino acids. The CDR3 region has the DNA TGTGCCAGTAGTATATCACACAGGGGGCTCGCGGGTACAGATACGCAGTATTTT. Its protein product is CASSISHRGLAGTDTQYF.

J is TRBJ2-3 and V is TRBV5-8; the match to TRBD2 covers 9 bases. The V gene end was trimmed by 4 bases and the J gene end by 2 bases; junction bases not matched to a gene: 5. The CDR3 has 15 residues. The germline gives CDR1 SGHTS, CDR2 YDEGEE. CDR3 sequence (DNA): TGTGCCAGCAGCGCACCGGGACTAGCCACAGATACGCAGTATTTT. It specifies CASSAPGLATDTQYF.

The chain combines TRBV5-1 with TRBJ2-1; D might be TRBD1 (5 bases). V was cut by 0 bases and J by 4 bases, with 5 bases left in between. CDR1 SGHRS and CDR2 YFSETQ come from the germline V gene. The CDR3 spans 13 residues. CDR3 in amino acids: CASSLGQYNEQFF. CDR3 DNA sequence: TGCGCCAGCAGCTTGGGACAGTACAATGAGCAGTTCTTC.

CDR3 loop: CASSAGAGTDTQYF. In DNA form, the CDR3 reads TGTGCCAGCAGCGCCGGTGCTGGCACAGATACGCAGTATTTT. The chain has TRBV7-2 and TRBJ2-3; D is unresolved. The germline V and J ends were trimmed by 5 bases and 1 base, with 10 bases remaining between them. The length of the CDR3 is 14 residues. Looked up from germline, CDR1 is SGHTA and CDR2 is FQGNSA.

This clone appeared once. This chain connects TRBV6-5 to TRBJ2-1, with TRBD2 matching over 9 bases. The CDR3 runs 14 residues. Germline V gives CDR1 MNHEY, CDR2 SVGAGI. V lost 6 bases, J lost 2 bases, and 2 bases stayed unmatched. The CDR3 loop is CASRKRGAYNEQFF. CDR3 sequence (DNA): TGTGCCAGCAGGAAGCGGGGGGCCTACAATGAGCAGTTCTTC.

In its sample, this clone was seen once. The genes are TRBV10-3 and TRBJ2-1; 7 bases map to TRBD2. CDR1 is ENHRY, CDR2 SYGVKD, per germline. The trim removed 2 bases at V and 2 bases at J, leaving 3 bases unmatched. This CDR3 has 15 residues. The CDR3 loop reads CAISERGVTYNEQFF. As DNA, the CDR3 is TGTGCCATCAGTGAGCGGGGGGTTACCTACAATGAGCAGTTCTTC.

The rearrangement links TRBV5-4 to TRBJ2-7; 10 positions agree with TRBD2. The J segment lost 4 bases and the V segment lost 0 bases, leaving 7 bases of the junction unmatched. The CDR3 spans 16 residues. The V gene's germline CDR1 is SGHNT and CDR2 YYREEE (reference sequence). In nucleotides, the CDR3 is TGTGCCAGCAGCTTGGCAAGCGGGAGGGCCGGGTACGAGCAGTACTTC. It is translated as CASSLASGRAGYEQYF.

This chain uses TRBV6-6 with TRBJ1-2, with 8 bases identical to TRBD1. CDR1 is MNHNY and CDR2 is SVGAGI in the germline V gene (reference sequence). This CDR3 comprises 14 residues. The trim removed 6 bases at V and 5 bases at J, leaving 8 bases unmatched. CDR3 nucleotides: TGTGCCAGCAGCGCAGGGGGCGCCACATATGGCTACACCTTC. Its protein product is CASSAGGATYGYTF.